Shown below are 21 T cell receptor beta chains from a single sample sequenced in a study of CD8+ T cells in alopecia areata. RNA was extracted and reverse transcribed into cDNA as the sequencing template. Assay used: immunoSEQ multiplex PCR; TCRdb lists only in-frame clones, some missing. The sample records tens of thousands of clones, roughly 47% being singletons. Sequencing was carried out using NKG2D-high CD8+ T cells sorted from blood. The receptor source for this set is a human donor with alopecia areata.

This clone was seen a handful of times. V and J are TRBV11-2 and TRBJ2-7, with 9 bases fitting TRBD1. The CDR3 spans 14 residues. V lost 1 base and J lost 3; bases outside the gene matches: 1. CDR1 is SGHAT, CDR2 FQNNGV, per germline. DNA of the CDR3: TGTGCCAGCAGCTTAGGGGGACAGGGCTACGAGCAGTACTTC. Protein: CASSLGGQGYEQYF.

V and J are TRBV27 and TRBJ2-7; D assignment may be TRBD1 or TRBD2 (5 bases each). CDR1 is MNHEY and CDR2 is SMNVEV in the germline V gene (reference sequence). Trimming left V 0 bases short and J 5 bases short, with 14 bases between. The CDR3 has 15 residues. For the CDR3, the DNA is TGTGCCAGCAGTTTATCGTCGGCCAGGGAGCACGAGCAGTACTTC. The encoded protein is CASSLSSAREHEQYF.

V gene TRBV4-1 combines with J gene TRBJ2-1; the D is unclear. The CDR3 sequence is 12 residues long. CDR1 MGHRA and CDR2 YSYEKL come from the germline V gene. V lost 8 bases to trimming and J lost 8 bases, with 13 bases between them. The CDR3 region has the DNA TGCGCCAGCTCCGCGACGGCTCATGAGCAGTTCTTC. Translating it yields CASSATAHEQFF.

The genes are TRBV11-3 and TRBJ1-1; no clear D gene. Per the germline V gene, CDR1 is SGHNT and CDR2 is YENEEA. V dropped 2 bases and J dropped 1 base, with 8 bases sitting between them. The CDR3 runs 14 residues. DNA of the CDR3: TGTGCCAGCAGCTTACTCAAAGAGAACACTGAAGCTTTCTTT. Its protein product is CASSLLKENTEAFF.

The chain couples TRBV29-1 to TRBJ2-5; no firm D call. The germline CDR1 and CDR2 sequences are SQVTM and ANQGSEA. The V end was cut by 5 bases, the J end by 2 bases, with 12 bases between. The CDR3 is 13 amino acids. CDR3 nucleotides: TGCAGCGTTCCTCCGGTCAGTCAAGAGACCCAGTACTTC. Residues: CSVPPVSQETQYF.

This clone has a handful of counts. The chain is built from TRBV15 and TRBJ2-3; unclear D gene. The CDR3 loop spans 13 amino acids. Trimming took off 0 bases at V and 6 bases at J, with 7 bases between the two ends. Germline lookup yields CDR1 LNHNV and CDR2 YYDKDF (reference sequence). The CDR3 DNA is TGTGCCACCAGCAGAGATTTGAGGGATACGCAGTATTTT. Encoded protein: CATSRDLRDTQYF.

This clone turned up a few times. V is TRBV29-1 and J is TRBJ2-2; maybe TRBD2 (6 bases). Germline CDR1 and CDR2: SQVTM and ANQGSEA. The CDR3 length is 15 residues. Trimming shortened V by 4 bases and J by 1 base, and 13 bases separated the two germline ends. CDR3 amino acids: CSVVSAGRNTGELFF. CDR3 bases: TGCAGCGTTGTGTCGGCGGGGCGGAACACCGGGGAGCTGTTTTTT.

The chain combines TRBV4-2 with TRBJ1-2, with 7 bases aligning to TRBD1. V trimming: 0 bases; J trimming: 6 bases; junction bases outside the gene matches: 10. The germline CDR1 and CDR2 sequences are LGHNA and YNFKEQ. CDR3 length: 16 amino acids. CDR3 sequence reads: CASSQDKAQGRDGYTF. As DNA, the CDR3 is TGTGCCAGCAGCCAAGATAAAGCACAGGGGAGGGATGGCTACACCTTC.

The table lists this clone with a few counts. The chain links TRBV29-1 to TRBJ2-2; no firm D call. In germline, CDR1 is SQVTM, CDR2 ANQGSEA. V was pared by 2 bases and J by 2 bases, with 6 bases between. The CDR3 sequence is 13 residues long. DNA of the CDR3: TGCAGCGTTGAACGGTATAACACCGGGGAGCTGTTTTTT. Its protein product is CSVERYNTGELFF.

The chain is built from TRBV6-6 and TRBJ2-5; D not certain. The germline V gene encodes CDR1 MNHNY and CDR2 SVGAGI (reference sequence). The CDR3 contains 13 residues. The germline V and J ends were trimmed by 5 bases and 5 bases, with 12 bases remaining between them. The CDR3 loop is CASSIPPWETQYF. The CDR3 DNA reads as TGTGCCAGCAGTATCCCCCCATGGGAGACCCAGTACTTC.

In DNA, the CDR3 is TGCGCCAGCAGCCAACTAGCGGGCGACCTCTACGAGCAGTACTTC. This encodes CASSQLAGDLYEQYF. The chain couples TRBV4-3 to TRBJ2-7; 8 bases map to TRBD2. This CDR3 spans 15 amino acids. CDR1 is LGHNA and CDR2 is YSLEER in the germline V gene. V was pared by 2 bases and J by 3 bases, with 6 bases of the junction left unmatched.

This chain joins TRBV13 and TRBJ2-7; D remains unclear. Germline V gene lookup returns CDR1 PRHDT and CDR2 FYEKMQ (reference sequence). Trimming took 7 bases from V and 7 from J, leaving 23 bases between them. The CDR3 length is 15 residues. The CDR3: CASTISGGSLGEQYF. In DNA, the CDR3 is TGTGCCAGCACCATCTCTGGCGGAAGCCTTGGGGAGCAGTACTTC.

The chain joins TRBV5-4 to TRBJ2-7, with 8 positions matching TRBD1. With 2 bases clipped from V and 7 bases from J, the junction kept 5 bases outside the gene matches. In germline, CDR1 is SGHNT, CDR2 YYREEE (reference sequence). The CDR3 runs 13 residues. The CDR3: CASSFQGALEQYF. CDR3 nucleotide sequence: TGTGCCAGCAGCTTTCAGGGGGCGCTTGAGCAGTACTTC.

The chain links TRBV7-9 to TRBJ1-2; TRBD1 is a possible D gene (5 bases). V dropped 4 bases and J dropped 7 bases, with 19 bases sitting between them. Looked up from germline, CDR1 is SEHNR and CDR2 is FQNEAQ (reference sequence). This CDR3 comprises 15 residues. CDR3 bases: TGTGCCAGCAGCTCCTTTGGGACCGCGGATCTTGGCTACACCTTC. Translation: CASSSFGTADLGYTF.

In its sample, this clone was seen a few times. This chain connects TRBV29-1 to TRBJ2-1, with no clear D. In germline, CDR1 is SQVTM, CDR2 ANQGSEA. The CDR3 is 14 amino acids. V lost 5 bases, J lost 6 bases, and 17 bases lay in between. CDR3 region: CSVTRAVYANEQFF. CDR3 sequence (DNA): TGCAGCGTTACAAGGGCGGTCTATGCCAATGAGCAGTTCTTC.

The chain joins TRBV28 to TRBJ2-3; 8 bases match TRBD2. The length of the CDR3 is 14 residues. J was trimmed by 4 bases and V by 3 bases; bases with no gene match: 3. Germline lookup yields CDR1 MDHEN and CDR2 SYDVKM. The CDR3: CASSFGREPDTQYF. The CDR3 DNA reads TGTGCCAGCAGTTTCGGGAGGGAGCCAGATACGCAGTATTTT.

This clone was counted a few times. This chain connects TRBV7-2 to TRBJ2-5; D not certain. The CDR3 extends over 14 amino acids. Deletions cut 5 bases from V and 4 bases from J, with 14 bases between. Germline V gene lookup returns CDR1 SGHTA and CDR2 FQGNSA. The CDR3 spells CASSGVVDGETQYF. As DNA, the CDR3 is TGTGCCAGCAGCGGGGTTGTGGACGGAGAGACCCAGTACTTC.

V is TRBV20-1 and J is TRBJ1-1; no clear D gene. The CDR3 spans 11 residues. V lost 2 bases, J lost 5 bases, and 6 bases lay in between. The germline CDR1 and CDR2 sequences are DFQATT and SNEGSKA (reference sequence). The CDR3 here is CSARRVTEAFF. CDR3 sequence (DNA): TGCAGTGCTAGAAGGGTGACTGAAGCTTTCTTT.

The rearrangement links TRBV2 to TRBJ2-5; a weak D match, TRBD2 (6 bases). Deletions cut 6 bases from V and 5 bases from J, with 19 bases between. The CDR3 totals 15 residues. Per the germline V gene, CDR1 is SNHLY and CDR2 is FYNNEI. The CDR3 nucleotides read TGTGCCAGCAGATTGGCGGGACCTTTGGGGGAGACCCAGTACTTC. It encodes CASRLAGPLGETQYF.

This clone was observed a few times. V is TRBV13 and J is TRBJ2-5; a possible D gene is TRBD2 (5 bases). CDR3 size: 13 residues. Germline CDR1 is PRHDT and CDR2 is FYEKMQ (reference sequence). Trimming cost V 6 bases and J 2 bases, with 10 bases left between them. The CDR3: CASSYRGQETQYF. The CDR3 DNA is TGTGCCAGCAGTTACCGCGGGCAAGAGACCCAGTACTTC.

This chain links TRBV2 with TRBJ2-1, with D possibly matching TRBD2 (5 bases). The V end lost 2 bases, the J end lost 0 bases, and 11 bases lay between the germline ends. This CDR3 region has 16 residues. Germline CDR1 is SNHLY and CDR2 is FYNNEI. The CDR3: CASSELVGSSYNEQFF. CDR3 coding DNA: TGTGCCAGCAGTGAATTGGTAGGGAGCTCCTACAATGAGCAGTTCTTC.